This is a list of T cell receptor beta chains from one sample in a study of early T cells in non-severe SARS-CoV-2 infection. TCRdb itself ran the 5' RACE reads through MiXCR, one entry per CDR3 protein. This table has around 68,000 distinct CDR3 sequences, over 9.5% appearing once. Source: whole blood, taken at baseline. The source of these receptors is an adult who was a healthcare worker with PCR-confirmed SARS-CoV-2 infection or an uninfected control (not recorded which). CDR3s include the opening cysteine and the closing phenylalanine or tryptophan. Each record gives: clone size, V gene, CDR3 protein. Some rows mark clone size as missing; the rest say once, few, many or name a class of expanded clone.

- | TRBV19 | CASSFSGLSSYNEQFF
few | TRBV15 | CATSSWTSNQPQHF
- | TRBV2 | CASSEQGMSTGELFF
few | TRBV11-2 | CASSLTLAGVGEQFF
many | TRBV15 | CATSRDIYTGELFF
few | TRBV12-3/TRBV12-4 | CASRKFLAPQETQYF
- | TRBV5-1 | CASSPLTTGTGHEQYF
few | TRBV5-1 | CASSAGGTEEYF
- | TRBV7-2 | CASSSRQFSSSYEQYF
- | TRBV6-2/TRBV6-3 | CASSTNTEAFF
- | TRBV5-1 | CASSFALSSTEAFF
- | TRBV27 | CASFSGSRPDTQYF
many | TRBV5-1 | CASSRAGALQETQYF
- | TRBV11-2 | CASSPGEGQVNEQFF
many | TRBV19 | CASSITGKRHF
many | TRBV20-1 | CRPGQGPYGYTF
- | TRBV7-9 | CASSRITGTSGGSYNEQFF
- | TRBV29-1 | CSVRKGFEQYF
- | TRBV28 | CASSLAGVNYGYTF
- | TRBV5-1 | CASSPIGEGNTEAFF
many | TRBV20-1 | CSATTSGRVGEQFF
- | TRBV20-1 | CSARLTGSLNQPQHF
- | TRBV19 | CASSIGRPTYEQYF
- | TRBV20-1 | CSARRQFLNEKLFF
- | TRBV4-2 | CASSQDRPEKLFF
few | TRBV28 | CASRRTGAGAKNIQYF
many | TRBV2 | CASREQGDQPQHF
many | TRBV9 | CASSPSGTSTDTQYF
- | TRBV20-1 | CSARDGGGADTQYF
many | TRBV2 | CASSDTGTDTQYF
many | TRBV12-3/TRBV12-4 | CASSDRATEAFF
- | TRBV4-1 | CASSLGTGVEGYTF
- | TRBV3-1 | CASSQPVLAGADEQYF